Each of the 2 T cell receptor beta chains below was sequenced from the same sample in a study of blood T cell repertoires in COVID-19. Data came from immunoSEQ multiplex PCR; TCRdb stores just in-frame clones and leaves some out. Among some 250,000 clones, around 87% were seen once, and the ten largest hold around 7.2%. Sequenced: peripheral blood. These receptors were taken from a man aged 55-75 years who had recovered from COVID-19.

V usage is TRBV2 and J usage is TRBJ2-6; 9 positions agree with TRBD1. The CDR3 extends over 16 amino acids. The J segment lost 1 base and the V segment lost 6 bases, leaving 4 bases of the junction unmatched. Per the germline V gene, CDR1 is SNHLY and CDR2 is FYNNEI. This CDR3 is CASSPGTGSGANVLTF. In DNA, the CDR3 is TGTGCCAGCAGCCCCGGGACAGGGTCTGGGGCCAACGTCCTGACTTTC.

A single count supports this clone. The chain recombines TRBV2 with TRBJ1-1; 8 bases fit TRBD1. Germline V CDR1 and CDR2: SNHLY, FYNNEI. V dropped 9 bases and J dropped 0; count of bases not matched to a gene: 9. This CDR3 has 15 residues. The CDR3 sequence is CASLRGRGMNTEAFF. For the CDR3, the DNA is TGTGCCAGTCTCAGGGGGCGAGGTATGAACACTGAAGCTTTCTTT.